The sequence of this TCR beta chain was determined in a study of control samples from healthy donors and cancer patients. The V gene lost 0 bases and the J gene lost 4 bases, with 8 bases spanning the gap. The CDR3 is 14 residues long. Looked up from germline, CDR1 is MNHEY and CDR2 is SVGEGT. The table came from immunoSEQ multiplex PCR; TCRdb's copy has only in-frame clones and leaves some out. Here the sample spans approximately 100,000 clones, approximately 92% being singletons. The source material was blood. This chain links TRBV6-2 or TRBV6-3 with TRBJ2-3; D unresolved. This sequence originates from a human donor in good health. The donor label of this sample is uncertain. The CDR3 loop is CASSYSSIPDTQYF. CDR3 DNA: TGTGCCAGCAGTTACTCGTCAATCCCAGATACGCAGTATTTT.